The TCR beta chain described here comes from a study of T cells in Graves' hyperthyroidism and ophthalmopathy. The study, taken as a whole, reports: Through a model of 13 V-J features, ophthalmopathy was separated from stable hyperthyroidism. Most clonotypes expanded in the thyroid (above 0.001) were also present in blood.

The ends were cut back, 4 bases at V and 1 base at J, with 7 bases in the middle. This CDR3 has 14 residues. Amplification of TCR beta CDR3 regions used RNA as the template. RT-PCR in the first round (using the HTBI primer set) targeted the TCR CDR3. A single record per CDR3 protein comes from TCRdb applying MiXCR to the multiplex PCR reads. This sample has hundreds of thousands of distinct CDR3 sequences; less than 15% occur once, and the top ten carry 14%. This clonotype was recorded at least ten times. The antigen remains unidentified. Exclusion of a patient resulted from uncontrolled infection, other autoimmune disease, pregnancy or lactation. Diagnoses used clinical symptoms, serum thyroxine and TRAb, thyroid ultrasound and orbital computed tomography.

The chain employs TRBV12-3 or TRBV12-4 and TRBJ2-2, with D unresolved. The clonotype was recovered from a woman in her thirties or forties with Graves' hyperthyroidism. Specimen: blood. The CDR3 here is CASSSSGNTGELFF. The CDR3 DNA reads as TGTGCCAGCAGTTCGTCAGGGAACACCGGGGAGCTGTTTTTT.